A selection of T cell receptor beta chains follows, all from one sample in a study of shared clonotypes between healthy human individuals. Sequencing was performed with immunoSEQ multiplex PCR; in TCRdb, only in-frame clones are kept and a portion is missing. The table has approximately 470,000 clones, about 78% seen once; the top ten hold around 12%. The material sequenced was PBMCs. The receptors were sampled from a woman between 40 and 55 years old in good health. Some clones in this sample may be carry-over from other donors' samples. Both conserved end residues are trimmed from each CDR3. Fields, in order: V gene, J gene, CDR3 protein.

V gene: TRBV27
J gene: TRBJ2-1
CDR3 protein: ASSLKYPRDEQF

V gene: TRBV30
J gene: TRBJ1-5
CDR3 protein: AWSGKSNQPQH

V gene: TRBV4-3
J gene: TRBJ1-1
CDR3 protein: ASSPRGRNTEAF

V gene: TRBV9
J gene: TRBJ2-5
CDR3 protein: ASSPTSGRETQY

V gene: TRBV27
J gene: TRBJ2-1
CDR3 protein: ASRKEGPGAGYNEQF

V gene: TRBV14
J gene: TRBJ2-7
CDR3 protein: ASSQGRTTTYEQY

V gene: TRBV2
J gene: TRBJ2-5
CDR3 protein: ASSDLSRETQY

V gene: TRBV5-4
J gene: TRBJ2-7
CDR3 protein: ASRNIPGPHEQY

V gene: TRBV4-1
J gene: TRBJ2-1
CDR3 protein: ASSQGDRVYNEQF

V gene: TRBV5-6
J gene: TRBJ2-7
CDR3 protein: ASSLGPGGRYEQY

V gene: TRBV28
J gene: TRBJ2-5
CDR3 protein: ASSDALAGGIETQY

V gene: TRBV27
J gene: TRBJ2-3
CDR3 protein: ASQPSWGTDTQY

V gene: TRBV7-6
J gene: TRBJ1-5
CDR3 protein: ASSLYREQPQH

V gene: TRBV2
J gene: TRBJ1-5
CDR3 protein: ASSELEVSNQPQH

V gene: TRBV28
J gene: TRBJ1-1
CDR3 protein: ASSIDRDEAF

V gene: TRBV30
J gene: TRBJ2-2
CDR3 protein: AWSPLRGGLRTGELF

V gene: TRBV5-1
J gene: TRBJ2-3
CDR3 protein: ASSLLSDTQY

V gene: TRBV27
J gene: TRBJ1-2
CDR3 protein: ASSPRTGRGYGYT

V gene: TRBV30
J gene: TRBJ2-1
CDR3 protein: AWSPLAGAPSEQF

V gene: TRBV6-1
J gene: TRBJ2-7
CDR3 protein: ASRPTSGTEDEQY

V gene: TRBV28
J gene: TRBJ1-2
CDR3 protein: ASTPGAENYGYT

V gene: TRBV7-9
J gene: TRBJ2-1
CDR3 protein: ASSPLTIHGNNEQF

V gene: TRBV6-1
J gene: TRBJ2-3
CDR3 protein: ASSEAVTSGTGYTDTQY

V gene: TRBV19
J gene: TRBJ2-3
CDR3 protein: ASSMDSIDTQY

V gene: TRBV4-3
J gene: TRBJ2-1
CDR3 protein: ASSQDLRSGEQF

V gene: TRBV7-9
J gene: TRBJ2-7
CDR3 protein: ASSPAAGEQY

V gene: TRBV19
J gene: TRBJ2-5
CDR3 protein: ASRLAGQETQY

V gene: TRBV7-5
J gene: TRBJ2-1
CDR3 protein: VRSLGGSGSTYNEQF

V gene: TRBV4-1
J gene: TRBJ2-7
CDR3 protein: ASSQGGLLLEQY

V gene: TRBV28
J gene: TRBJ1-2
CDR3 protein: ASSQGQTSYGYT

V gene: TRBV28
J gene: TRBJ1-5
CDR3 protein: ASTRQTPDSYSNQPQH

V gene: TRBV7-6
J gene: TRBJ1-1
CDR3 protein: ASSLRQHRNTEAF